This is a list of T cell receptor beta chains from one sample in a study of shared clonotypes between healthy human individuals. Assay used: immunoSEQ multiplex PCR; TCRdb lists only in-frame clones, some missing. The sample carries 2 million to 2.5 million clones, approximately 93% recorded once. The sample taken for sequencing was naive CD4+ T cells from PBMCs. The receptors derive from a man younger than 30 in good health. Some clones in this sample may be carry-over from other donors' samples. Each CDR3 is given with its conserved first and last residue. A D gene is named only where the DNA matches it firmly. Part of the rows lack a size; the others show once, few, many or a class for expanded clones.

v_call	d_call	j_call	clone_size	cdr3_nt	cdr3_aa
TRBV30	TRBD2	TRBJ2-3	.	TGTGCCTGGAGCAGGACTAGCGAGACAGATACGCAGTATTTT	CAWSRTSETDTQYF
TRBV19	.	TRBJ1-2	.	TGTGCCAGTAGTATAGCCGCAGGCCTAGGCGGCTACACCTTC	CASSIAAGLGGYTF
TRBV29-1	.	TRBJ2-1	.	TGCAGCGTAGACCCGGAGTCCCTCTTTCCGATTGAGCAGTTCTTC	CSVDPESLFPIEQFF
TRBV7-9	TRBD1	TRBJ2-7	.	TGTGCCAGCAGCTTATCAGGGGGCGCCGCCTACGAGCAGTACTTC	CASSLSGGAAYEQYF
TRBV7-9	TRBD1	TRBJ1-2	.	TGTGCCAGCAGCTCCTCAGGGGGCGCGGGATCTGGCTACACCTTC	CASSSSGGAGSGYTF
TRBV5-4	.	TRBJ2-1	.	TGTGCCAGCAGCATGGGGTCGCAGGCGGCCCTCGAGCAGTTCTTC	CASSMGSQAALEQFF
TRBV7-6	.	TRBJ2-7	.	TGTGCCAGCAGCTCCTTCCAGGGGAGGGGTTCCTACGAGCAGTACTTC	CASSSFQGRGSYEQYF
TRBV7-9	TRBD1	TRBJ2-7	.	TGTGCCAGCAGCCCCGGACAGGGAGGATACGAGCAGTACTTC	CASSPGQGGYEQYF
TRBV10-3	.	TRBJ1-2	.	TGTGCCATCAGGACCCCCGGAGGGCAGGTAGAGGATGGCTACACCTTC	CAIRTPGGQVEDGYTF
TRBV29-1	.	TRBJ1-1	.	TGCAGCGTTACCCGGACAAATATAGACACTGAAGCTTTCTTT	CSVTRTNIDTEAFF
TRBV7-9	TRBD2	TRBJ2-3	.	TGTGCCAGCAGCCCCCGAGTGTGGGGAGGGGGCACAGATACGCAGTATTTT	CASSPRVWGGGTDTQYF
TRBV6-1	.	TRBJ1-2	many	TGTGCCAGCAGTGAAGGATCCTATGGCTACACCTTC	CASSEGSYGYTF
TRBV7-9	.	TRBJ1-2	.	TGTGCCAGCAGCTTAGGTGTAGGGGGGACGGTTGGCTACACCTTC	CASSLGVGGTVGYTF
TRBV28	TRBD1	TRBJ1-5	.	TGTGCCAGCCGGACAGGGGAACGCAATCAGCCCCAGCATTTT	CASRTGERNQPQHF
TRBV7-2	.	TRBJ2-4	.	TGTGCCAGCAGCCCAACCCGACAGGAGGGGAACATTCAGTACTTC	CASSPTRQEGNIQYF
TRBV9	TRBD1	TRBJ2-1	.	TGTGCCAGCAGCGTAGAAGGGGGCCGACTCAATGAGCAGTTCTTC	CASSVEGGRLNEQFF
TRBV9	TRBD1	TRBJ2-2	.	TGTGCCAGCAGCGTAGGGACAGGGGGCCATACCGGGGAGCTGTTTTTT	CASSVGTGGHTGELFF
TRBV6-1	.	TRBJ1-2	.	TGTGCCAGCAAACGACAGCAGGGTGGCTACACCTTC	CASKRQQGGYTF
TRBV7-3	.	TRBJ2-7	.	TGTGCCAGCAGCTCCGATCAGGGACGAGAGCAGTACTTC	CASSSDQGREQYF
TRBV25-1	.	TRBJ2-2	.	TGTGCCAGCAGAGTTCATACCGGGGAGCTGTTTTTT	CASRVHTGELFF
TRBV19	.	TRBJ2-1	.	TGTGCCAGTAGTACCGGCTCCATAATCCATGAGCAGTTCTTC	CASSTGSIIHEQFF
TRBV5-1	.	TRBJ1-4	.	TGCGCCAGCAGCCACGACACAAGGGGGGAAAATGAAAAACTGTTTTTT	CASSHDTRGENEKLFF
TRBV7-8	.	TRBJ2-3	.	TGTGCCAGCAGCTTAGCAACAGATACGCAGTATTTT	CASSLATDTQYF
TRBV6-5	.	TRBJ2-7	.	TGTGCCAGCAGTCCTTCCGGGGCCAACGAGCAGTACTTC	CASSPSGANEQYF
TRBV7-8	TRBD2	TRBJ2-1	.	TGTGCCAGCAGCTCAGGGACTAGCGGCTTCTACAATGAGCAGTTCTTC	CASSSGTSGFYNEQFF
TRBV7-2	TRBD1	TRBJ2-2	once	TGTGCCAGCAGCCTCCGACAGGGAGAGGGGACCGGGGAGCTGTTTTTT	CASSLRQGEGTGELFF
TRBV27	.	TRBJ2-3	.	TGTGCCAGCAGTTTTCCCCCAGGGGTGGGAGATACGCAGTATTTT	CASSFPPGVGDTQYF
TRBV5-1	.	TRBJ2-3	.	TGCGCCAGCAGCACGGGACGCGTCACAGATACGCAGTATTTT	CASSTGRVTDTQYF
TRBV9	.	TRBJ2-3	.	TGTGCCAGCAGCGTAAGTCCCACCACAGATACGCAGTATTTT	CASSVSPTTDTQYF
TRBV19	.	TRBJ1-5	.	TGTGCCAGTAGTATTCTCCGTCAGCCCCAGCATTTT	CASSILRQPQHF
TRBV7-9	.	TRBJ1-3	.	TGTGCCAGCAGCGAAACCCTAAGTTACGGAAACACCATATATTTT	CASSETLSYGNTIYF
TRBV7-2	.	TRBJ2-1	.	TGTGCCAGCAGCTTAGCGTGGGCCAGTTCTGAGCAGTTCTTC	CASSLAWASSEQFF
TRBV11-2	.	TRBJ2-1	once	TGTGCCAGCTTTCGGACAGATAGCTCCTACAATGAGCAGTTCTTC	CASFRTDSSYNEQFF
TRBV29-1	.	TRBJ1-2	.	TGCAGCGTTGGGGCGGCCGATCTGACCTTC	CSVGAADLTF
TRBV27	.	TRBJ1-2	.	TGTGCCAGCAGGAACAGAGCCCATGGCTACACCTTC	CASRNRAHGYTF
TRBV18	.	TRBJ2-7	.	TGTGCCAGCTCACCACGGGACAACACCTACGAGCAGTACTTC	CASSPRDNTYEQYF
TRBV30	TRBD1	TRBJ1-6	.	TGTGCCTGGAGTGTACACAGGGGGAATTTAAATTCACCCCTCCACTTT	CAWSVHRGNLNSPLHF
TRBV28	.	TRBJ1-2	.	TGTGCCAGCTCTCCCCTGGCCCCGGGGGGCTACACCTTC	CASSPLAPGGYTF
TRBV28	.	TRBJ1-5	.	TGTGCCAGCAGTTTAAAGGCAGGGCTTCTCCTTTTTTTTAGCAATCAGCCCCAGCATTTT	CASSLKAGLLLFFSNQPQHF
TRBV18	TRBD2	TRBJ2-2	.	TGTGCCAGCTCACCACCGGGACTAGCGGGAGGACAGGCCGGGGAGCTGTTTTTT	CASSPPGLAGGQAGELFF
TRBV7-7	TRBD2	TRBJ2-1	.	TGTGCCAGCAGCTCCGGGACTAGCGGGAATGAGCAGTTCTTC	CASSSGTSGNEQFF
TRBV25-1	.	TRBJ2-7	.	TGTGCCAGCAGTGGGCGAGGTAGCGGCCCCTACGAGCAGTACTTC	CASSGRGSGPYEQYF
TRBV7-8	.	TRBJ1-5	.	TGTGCCAGCAGCTTAGTCGTGGAATCTCAGCCCCAGCATTTT	CASSLVVESQPQHF
TRBV9	.	TRBJ2-2	.	TGTGCCAGCAGCTTCTTCTCGGGCACCGGGGAGCTGTTTTTT	CASSFFSGTGELFF
TRBV9	.	TRBJ1-3	.	TGTGCCAGCAGACCCGACAGAAGCTCTGGAAACACCATATATTTT	CASRPDRSSGNTIYF
TRBV30	.	TRBJ1-2	few	TGTGCCGGGAACTATGGCTACACCTTC	CAGNYGYTF
TRBV5-1	.	TRBJ2-7	.	TGCGCCAGCAGCTTGGCTCCAGGGGACTACGAGCAGTACTTC	CASSLAPGDYEQYF
TRBV1	.	TRBJ1-4	.	TGCACCAGCAGCCTCTGGACATCAACTAATGAAAAACTGTTTTTT	CTSSLWTSTNEKLFF
TRBV7-9	.	TRBJ1-5	few	TGTGCCAGCAGCTTAGGGACAGCTAGCAATCAGCCCCAGCATTTT	CASSLGTASNQPQHF
TRBV28	.	TRBJ2-1	.	TGTGCCAGCAGTTCCTCGGAGGCGCATGCGTTCTTC	CASSSSEAHAFF
TRBV11-1	TRBD2	TRBJ2-5	.	TGTGCCAGCAGCTGGGGTCTAGCGGAAGAGACCCAGTACTTC	CASSWGLAEETQYF
TRBV14	TRBD2	TRBJ2-1	.	TGTGCCAGCAGCCGGGGACTAGCGGGCCCGCCGGATGAGCAGTTCTTC	CASSRGLAGPPDEQFF
TRBV28	.	TRBJ1-2	.	TGTGCCAGCAGTTTAGGCTACAGAACTAACTATGGCTACACCTTC	CASSLGYRTNYGYTF
TRBV6-5	.	TRBJ2-7	.	TGTGCCACCCAGCACAATACCCTCGTCTACGAGCAGTACTTC	CATQHNTLVYEQYF
TRBV15	.	TRBJ2-1	.	TGTGCCACCAGCAGCCCTTACAATGAGCAGTTCTTC	CATSSPYNEQFF
TRBV4-3	TRBD1	TRBJ1-4	.	TGCGCTAGCAGCCGCCGGACAGGCGGCGGGGAAAAACTGTTTTTT	CASSRRTGGGEKLFF
TRBV28	.	TRBJ2-7	.	TGTGCCAGCAGTGAGGTCAGGTCGGTTAACGGCGAGCAGTACTTC	CASSEVRSVNGEQYF
TRBV5-1	TRBD1	TRBJ2-7	.	TGCGCCAGCAGTCTTAGGACAGGGGGCGCCTACGAGCAGTACTTC	CASSLRTGGAYEQYF
TRBV28	TRBD1	TRBJ1-2	.	TGTGCCAGCAGTTTAGTGCAGGGGGGCTATGGCTACACCTTC	CASSLVQGGYGYTF